The next 18 T cell receptor beta chains were all read from a single sample in a study of cytomegalovirus exposure and HLA in healthy donors. Use of 60 Vbeta and 13 Jbeta primers characterized the PCR. Here immunoSEQ multiplex PCR was the method, and the copy in TCRdb shows in-frame clones only, minus some. The sample records about 160,000 clones, around 81% being singletons. What was sequenced was PBMCs. The receptor source for this set is a woman between 50 and 59 years old in good health and CMV-seronegative.

The rearrangement uses TRBV7-2 and TRBJ1-4, with 7 nucleotides matching TRBD1. The CDR3 is made up of 14 amino acids. Looked up from germline, CDR1 is SGHTA and CDR2 is FQGNSA. The V gene end was trimmed by 5 bases and the J gene end by 4 bases; junction bases not matched to a gene: 4. The CDR3 protein is CASSETGLNEKLFF. CDR3 DNA: TGTGCCAGCAGCGAGACAGGGCTTAATGAAAAACTGTTTTTT. Full variable domain (missing parts from reference TRBV7-2 and TRBJ1-4): GAGVSQSPSNKVTEKGKDVELRCDPISGHTALYWYRQSLGQGLEFLIYFQGNSAPDKSGLPSDRFSAERTGGSVSTLTIQRTQQEDSAVYLCASSETGLNEKLFFGSGTQLSVL.

V usage is TRBV5-4 and J usage is TRBJ1-1; no definite D call. The CDR3 spans 14 residues. V was cut by 0 bases and J by 5 bases, with 11 bases left in between. Looked up from germline, CDR1 is SGHNT and CDR2 is YYREEE (reference sequence). The CDR3 reads CASSLDRGQTEAFF. Written as DNA, the CDR3 is TGTGCCAGCAGCTTGGACCGAGGGCAAACTGAAGCTTTCTTT.

This chain connects TRBV27 to TRBJ1-2, with D maybe TRBD1 (5 bases). The length of the CDR3 is 13 residues. V lost 6 bases, J lost 7 bases, and 15 bases lay in between. Germline V gives CDR1 MNHEY, CDR2 SMNVEV (reference sequence). Written as DNA, the CDR3 is TGTGCCAGCAGCCCAGGGTACCCCTCTGGCTACACCTTC. This translates into CASSPGYPSGYTF.

The genes are TRBV19 and TRBJ2-7; 14 nucleotides agree with TRBD2. The V and J ends lost 2 bases and 4 bases, in that order; junction bases with no gene match: 1. CDR3 size: 15 residues. The germline V gene has CDR1 LNHDA and CDR2 SQIVND (reference sequence). The CDR3: CASSIRLAGGYEQYF. CDR3 bases: TGTGCCAGTAGTATACGACTAGCGGGAGGGTACGAGCAGTACTTC.

This clone was picked up a small number of times. The V and J genes are TRBV9 and TRBJ2-2; no clear D. The CDR3 is made up of 16 amino acids. CDR1 SGDLS and CDR2 YYNGEE come from the germline V gene. V lost 0 bases and J 4 bases, leaving 13 bases between the germline ends. The CDR3 DNA follows: TGTGCCAGCAGCGTAGTCGCGTCAGGCTCCACCGGGGAGCTGTTTTTT. It yields the protein CASSVVASGSTGELFF.

V and J are TRBV13 and TRBJ2-1; 12 nucleotides agree with TRBD2. Unmatched junction bases numbered 7, after V lost 5 bases and J lost 8 bases. The CDR3 spans 15 residues. CDR1 is PRHDT and CDR2 is FYEKMQ in the germline V gene (reference sequence). The CDR3 is CASSPRLAGAYEQFF. In DNA, the CDR3 is TGTGCCAGCAGCCCCAGACTAGCGGGAGCGTATGAGCAGTTCTTC.

This clone has more than one count but fewer than ten. The chain recombines TRBV28 with TRBJ1-4; D is perhaps TRBD1 (5 bases). Germline lookup yields CDR1 MDHEN and CDR2 SYDVKM. CDR3 length: 14 residues. The V end lost 5 bases, the J end lost 3 bases, and 10 bases lay between the germline ends. CDR3 residues: CASSHRRANEKLFF. CDR3 in DNA: TGTGCCAGCAGTCACAGGAGAGCTAATGAAAAACTGTTTTTT.

This chain links TRBV28 with TRBJ2-7; weak D call: TRBD1 (5 bases). V was pared by 4 bases and J by 4 bases, with 14 bases between. The CDR3 runs 14 residues. Germline loops: CDR1 MDHEN, CDR2 SYDVKM. Here the CDR3 reads CASSSQGNYYEQYF. The CDR3 nucleotides are TGTGCCAGCAGTTCCCAGGGAAATTATTACGAGCAGTACTTC.

The CDR3 coding sequence is TGTGCCAGCAGTTCCCCGGGACAGGTTCCCTACGAGCAGTACTTC. This codes for CASSSPGQVPYEQYF. The rearrangement joins TRBV21-1 to TRBJ2-7; the table names TRBD1, a call not compared with the DNA. TRBV21-1 is marked as a pseudogene. This CDR3 has 15 amino acids.

This clone appeared a single time. CDR3 protein: CASRTSGGDVNEQFF. CDR3 coding DNA: TGTGCCAGCAGGACTAGCGGGGGGGATGTCAATGAGCAGTTCTTC. The V call is TRBV2, the J call TRBJ2-1, with TRBD2 identical over 14 bases. CDR1 and CDR2 (germline): SNHLY, FYNNEI. V gave up 6 bases and J gave up 6 bases; unmatched junction bases: 4. The CDR3 covers 15 residues.

The V and J genes are TRBV2 and TRBJ2-3; 12 bases match TRBD2. Germline loops: CDR1 SNHLY, CDR2 FYNNEI. V trimming: 6 bases; J trimming: 1 base; junction bases outside the gene matches: 20. The CDR3 spans 21 residues. In DNA form, the CDR3 reads TGTGCCAGCAGCTACCTCGGACCGACTAGCGGGAGAGGGGGCGGCACAGATACGCAGTATTTT. It translates to CASSYLGPTSGRGGGTDTQYF.

CDR3 DNA sequence: TGTGCCAGCAGTCTCATGGGAGGGGTCAGAGGGGCCAACGTCCTGACTTTC. This gives the protein CASSLMGGVRGANVLTF. The chain links TRBV7-3 to TRBJ2-6, with TRBD2 identical over 7 bases. V was clipped by 6 bases and J by 4 bases; unmatched bases: 12. The CDR3 spans 17 residues. Germline assignment: CDR1 SGHTA and CDR2 FQGTGA.

This clone was picked up a small number of times. The gene calls are TRBV28 and TRBJ1-3; D possibly corresponds to TRBD1 (6 bases). The V end was cut by 6 bases, the J end by 1 base, with 16 bases between. This CDR3 is 16 amino acids long. The V gene's germline CDR1 is MDHEN and CDR2 SYDVKM. The CDR3 DNA reads as TGTGCCAGCAGCCCCTCTACAGGGACGTCTGGAAACACCATATATTTT. It codes for CASSPSTGTSGNTIYF.

The chain links TRBV2 to TRBJ2-3; 10 bases line up with TRBD1. Trimming removed 4 bases from V and 6 bases from J; junction bases left unmatched: 19. The CDR3 is made up of 19 amino acids. Germline V gives CDR1 SNHLY, CDR2 FYNNEI. The CDR3 DNA follows: TGTGCCAGCAGTGGCCCCGGGACAGGGGACTCGACGGGCTATGATACGCAGTATTTT. Protein sequence: CASSGPGTGDSTGYDTQYF. Looking up the rest from reference TRBV2 and TRBJ2-3 gives the full variable domain: EPEVTQTPSHQVTQMGQEVILRCVPISNHLYFYWYRQILGQKVEFLVSFYNNEISEKSEIFDDQFSVERPDGSNFTLKIRSTKLEDSAMYFCASSGPGTGDSTGYDTQYFGPGTRLTVL.

The chain joins TRBV7-9 to TRBJ2-3; perhaps TRBD1 as D (6 bases). Looked up from germline, CDR1 is SEHNR and CDR2 is FQNEAQ (reference sequence). This CDR3 has 17 amino acids. With 5 bases removed from V and 0 bases from J, the gap between germline ends came to 18 bases. The CDR3 region is CASSTTDRLTSTDTQYF. CDR3 nucleotide sequence: TGTGCCAGCAGCACGACAGACAGGCTCACTAGCACAGATACGCAGTATTTT.

The chain joins TRBV5-6 to TRBJ2-7, with D perhaps matching TRBD1 (6 bases). Germline V gene sequence: CDR1 SGHDT, CDR2 YYEEEE. CDR3 length: 14 residues. Trimming removed 0 bases from V and 2 bases from J, with 9 bases in between. The chain's CDR3 is CASSLGQGPYEQYF. The CDR3 bases are TGTGCCAGCAGCTTGGGGCAGGGGCCCTACGAGCAGTACTTC.

This chain uses TRBV6-5 with TRBJ2-5; D perhaps matches TRBD1 (6 bases). The CDR3 extends over 12 amino acids. Germline assignment: CDR1 MNHEY and CDR2 SVGAGI. The germline V and J ends were trimmed by 4 bases and 3 bases, with 6 bases remaining between them. The CDR3 sequence is CASSWDKETQYF. The CDR3, as DNA: TGTGCCAGCAGTTGGGACAAAGAGACCCAGTACTTC.

This clone appeared once. The rearrangement links TRBV2 to TRBJ2-3, with D possibly TRBD2 on 6 matching bases. V was cut by 6 bases and J by 5 bases, with 15 bases left in between. Germline CDR1 reads SNHLY; CDR2 reads FYNNEI. CDR3 length: 14 amino acids. CDR3 sequence reads: CASSIQGGGDTQYF. Here the CDR3 DNA reads TGTGCCAGCAGCATTCAGGGAGGCGGAGATACGCAGTATTTT.